Listed below are T cell receptor beta chains from one sample, sequenced in a study of T cell changes during pregnancy in multiple sclerosis. This table comes from immunoSEQ multiplex PCR, and its TCRdb copy is limited to in-frame clones, with some not included. This table has about 100,000 clones, just over 90% appearing once. The source was peripheral blood, collected in the second trimester of pregnancy. The receptors were sampled from a female donor with multiple sclerosis, enrolled in a pregnancy study. Both conserved end residues are part of each CDR3. Each record gives: CDR3 protein, CDR3 DNA, clone size, D gene, V gene, J gene. D genes are given only for firm matches. Expanded clones are given a class, and other clones once, few, many or no size at all.

CASSTGTVRETQYF	TGTGCCAGTAGTACTGGGACAGTCCGAGAGACCCAGTACTTC	.	TRBD1	TRBV19	TRBJ2-5
CAWRDLYTEAFF	TGTGCCTGGAGGGACTTATACACTGAAGCTTTCTTT	once	.	TRBV30	TRBJ1-1
CASSSRTTGPETQYF	TGTGCCAGCAGCTCCAGGACGACAGGGCCGGAGACCCAGTACTTC	once	TRBD1	TRBV5-4	TRBJ2-5
CASTQGPYNEQFF	TGTGCCAGTACCCAGGGCCCCTACAATGAGCAGTTCTTC	.	.	TRBV19	TRBJ2-1
CASSFLGTHTEAFF	TGTGCCAGCAGCTTTCTGGGGACACACACTGAAGCTTTCTTT	few	.	TRBV7-2	TRBJ1-1
CASSPGQLTPLHF	TGTGCCAGCAGCCCAGGACAGTTAACACCCCTCCACTTT	.	.	TRBV13	TRBJ1-6
CASSPPGQGAQKLFF	TGTGCCAGCAGTCCGCCGGGACAGGGTGCGCAAAAACTGTTTTTT	.	TRBD1	TRBV5-4	TRBJ1-4
CASNGLPLEYGYTF	TGTGCCAGCAACGGTCTTCCCCTGGAGTATGGCTACACCTTC	.	.	TRBV2	TRBJ1-2
CASSEQTKNIQYF	TGTGCCAGCAGTGAACAGACAAAGAACATTCAGTACTTC	.	.	TRBV6-1	TRBJ2-4
CASFLSLGVSETQYF	TGTGCCAGCTTCCTCTCGTTAGGGGTTTCGGAGACCCAGTACTTC	.	.	TRBV18	TRBJ2-5
CSVALAIRETQYF	TGCAGCGTAGCACTAGCGATACGGGAGACCCAGTACTTC	.	TRBD2	TRBV29-1	TRBJ2-5
CASSLWTGRSNTEAFF	TGTGCCAGCAGCTTATGGACAGGGAGGTCGAACACTGAAGCTTTCTTT	.	TRBD1	TRBV7-2	TRBJ1-1
CASSEALGRGLPGGYTF	TGTGCCAGCAGTGAAGCGCTCGGGCGGGGGCTGCCGGGCGGCTACACCTTC	once	.	TRBV6-1	TRBJ1-2
CASSFYPQGSGANVLTF	TGTGCCAGCAGTTTCTACCCCCAGGGCTCTGGGGCCAACGTCCTGACTTTC	.	.	TRBV27	TRBJ2-6
CACLPIAPGELFF	TGTGCCTGCCTTCCTATTGCGCCCGGGGAGCTGTTTTTT	.	.	TRBV30	TRBJ2-2
CASSPGGATNEKLFF	TGTGCCAGCAGCCCCGGGGGTGCAACTAATGAAAAACTGTTTTTT	.	.	TRBV9	TRBJ1-4
CASSVDRDSNQPQHF	TGTGCCAGCTCAGTAGACAGGGATAGCAATCAGCCCCAGCATTTT	.	TRBD1	TRBV18	TRBJ1-5
CASSVQPPGAPLHF	TGTGCCAGCAGCGTCCAGCCGCCCGGGGCACCCCTCCACTTT	.	.	TRBV7-9	TRBJ1-6
CASAQEVFTEAFF	TGTGCCAGCGCTCAGGAGGTATTCACTGAAGCTTTCTTT	.	.	TRBV2	TRBJ1-1
CASQRQGMNTEAFF	TGTGCCAGCCAGCGTCAGGGCATGAACACTGAAGCTTTCTTT	.	.	TRBV18	TRBJ1-1
CAISEVPSVSYEQYF	TGTGCCATCAGTGAAGTCCCTAGCGTCTCCTACGAGCAGTACTTC	.	.	TRBV10-3	TRBJ2-7
CASSRTGGEKLFF	TGTGCCAGCTCGCGGACCGGAGGTGAAAAACTGTTTTTT	.	.	TRBV18	TRBJ1-4
CASSLALLEIGETQYF	TGTGCCAGCAGCTTAGCCCTACTAGAAATCGGAGAGACCCAGTACTTC	once	.	TRBV11-2	TRBJ2-5
CASSNPQGGRNEKLFF	TGTGCCAGTAGTAACCCTCAGGGAGGGCGGAATGAAAAACTGTTTTTT	.	.	TRBV19	TRBJ1-4
CASSFRGRYEQYF	TGTGCCAGCAGTTTTAGGGGGCGTTACGAGCAGTACTTC	once	TRBD1	TRBV27	TRBJ2-7
CASSQFKNEKLFF	TGTGCCAGCAGCCAGTTCAAAAATGAAAAACTGTTTTTT	.	.	TRBV7-8	TRBJ1-4
CASSLGPLAVSYNEQFF	TGTGCCAGCAGCTTAGGGCCCCTAGCGGTCTCCTACAATGAGCAGTTCTTC	.	TRBD2	TRBV11-1	TRBJ2-1
CAWRQGGGETQYF	TGTGCCTGGAGGCAAGGGGGCGGAGAGACCCAGTACTTC	.	TRBD1	TRBV30	TRBJ2-5
CASSSLAGGAQYF	TGTGCCAGCAGCTCCCTAGCGGGAGGGGCGCAGTATTTT	.	TRBD2	TRBV11-3	TRBJ2-3
CASSPGSGLSTYEQYF	TGTGCCAGCAGCCCCGGCTCGGGACTTTCGACCTACGAGCAGTACTTC	once	.	TRBV9	TRBJ2-7
CASSVERGGAEAFF	TGTGCCAGCAGCGTAGAACGAGGGGGGGCTGAAGCTTTCTTT	.	.	TRBV9	TRBJ1-1
CASSSTGTGEETQYF	TGTGCCAGCAGTTCTACCGGGACAGGGGAAGAGACCCAGTACTTC	once	TRBD1	TRBV6-6	TRBJ2-5
CASSQTLQPTNYGYTF	TGTGCCAGCAGCCAAACGCTACAGCCCACTAACTATGGCTACACCTTC	.	.	TRBV7-8	TRBJ1-2
CASSAPSPGMNTEAFF	TGCGCCAGCAGCGCCCCCTCCCCGGGTATGAACACTGAAGCTTTCTTT	.	.	TRBV5-1	TRBJ1-1
CASKNRVNTEAFF	TGTGCCAGTAAGAACAGGGTGAACACTGAAGCTTTCTTT	few	.	TRBV5-4	TRBJ1-1
CASSRRGLPSNSPLHF	TGTGCCAGCAGCCGCCGGGGACTCCCGAGCAATTCACCCCTCCACTTT	once	.	TRBV14	TRBJ1-6
CASSLYGTGYSYEQYF	TGTGCCAGCAGTTTATACGGGACAGGGTACTCCTACGAGCAGTACTTC	.	TRBD1	TRBV28	TRBJ2-7
CASSFDGRTSSGNTIYF	TGTGCCAGCAGCTTTGACGGGAGAACCTCCTCTGGAAACACCATATATTTT	.	.	TRBV5-4	TRBJ1-3
CASSPDRGSYGYTF	TGCGCCAGCAGCCCCGATAGGGGGAGCTATGGCTACACCTTC	few	.	TRBV5-1	TRBJ1-2
CASRPDRGGTEAFF	TGTGCCAGCAGACCGGACAGGGGAGGAACTGAAGCTTTCTTT	.	TRBD1	TRBV5-4	TRBJ1-1
CASTYRGQGKINEQFF	TGTGCCAGCACCTACCGAGGACAGGGAAAGATCAATGAGCAGTTCTTC	.	TRBD1	TRBV7-9	TRBJ2-1
CASSLLTSPHYGYTF	TGTGCCAGCAGCTTATTAACTTCCCCGCACTATGGCTACACCTTC	few	.	TRBV7-9	TRBJ1-2
CASQDRRYEKLFF	TGTGCCAGTCAGGACAGACGGTATGAAAAACTGTTTTTT	.	.	TRBV19	TRBJ1-4
CASRSEGDVYEQYF	TGCGCCAGCCGCTCTGAGGGGGATGTATACGAGCAGTACTTC	.	.	TRBV5-1	TRBJ2-7
CASSLTGSDNSPLHF	TGTGCCAGCAGCTTGACAGGGAGCGATAATTCACCCCTCCACTTT	.	TRBD1	TRBV11-1	TRBJ1-6
CASSSPGTGGGEQFF	TGTGCCAGCAGTTCTCCCGGGACAGGGGGCGGTGAGCAGTTCTTC	.	TRBD1	TRBV6-6	TRBJ2-1
CASSGSGSTGELFF	TGTGCCAGTAGTGGTAGCGGGAGTACCGGGGAGCTGTTTTTT	.	TRBD2	TRBV19	TRBJ2-2
CASSLGQAGDSNQPQHF	TGTGCCAGCTCGCTCGGACAGGCCGGGGATAGCAATCAGCCCCAGCATTTT	.	TRBD1	TRBV18	TRBJ1-5
CASSKGEGGEQYF	TGTGCCAGCAGTAAGGGGGAGGGGGGCGAGCAGTACTTC	medium-sized	.	TRBV6-5	TRBJ2-7
CASISPAPGLDQPQHF	TGCGCCAGCATCTCCCCGGCCCCAGGGTTGGATCAGCCCCAGCATTTT	once	.	TRBV10-1	TRBJ1-5
CASCDTGELFF	TGTGCCAGCTGCGACACCGGGGAGCTGTTTTTT	.	.	TRBV7-8	TRBJ2-2
CASTRGGEGGYTF	TGTGCCAGCACTCGGGGGGGGGAAGGAGGCTACACCTTC	.	.	TRBV6-6	TRBJ1-2
CASSSPGALPDTQYF	TGTGCCAGCAGCTCCCCAGGGGCGCTTCCAGATACGCAGTATTTT	.	.	TRBV5-6	TRBJ2-3
CASRQGAYTGELFF	TGTGCCAGCCGGCAGGGGGCGTACACCGGGGAGCTGTTTTTT	.	TRBD1	TRBV9	TRBJ2-2
CASSPGTSGRGSSYEQYF	TGTGCCAGCAGCCCAGGGACTAGCGGGAGAGGCAGCTCCTACGAGCAGTACTTC	.	TRBD2	TRBV7-9	TRBJ2-7